Below, one T cell receptor beta chain is given with its context. What it binds is unknown. This entry comes from a study of cytomegalovirus exposure and HLA in healthy donors. Study-level results: Through in vitro validation, a few CMV-associated chains were shown to be specific for CMV antigens.

The assay was immunoSEQ multiplex PCR, and TCRdb's table has in-frame clones only and misses some. The table records 130,000 or so clones, 80% to 90% of them present only once. Germline CDR1 SQVTM, CDR2 ANQGSEA. The CDR3 sequence is 15 residues long. V lost 5 bases, J lost 3 bases, and 10 bases stayed unmatched. This TCR came from a young woman in good health and CMV-seronegative. Sample: PBMCs. This chain links TRBV29-1 with TRBJ1-2, with 9 bases matching TRBD1. The CDR3 protein is CSVPLTGGRDYGYTF. CDR3 sequence (DNA): TGCAGCGTTCCCCTGACAGGGGGTAGGGACTATGGCTACACCTTC.